This T cell receptor (beta chain) is from a study of T cells in Graves' hyperthyroidism and ophthalmopathy. Concerning this clonotype itself: A read error may explain this, as a much larger clone is one base away.

The CDR3 regions of TCR beta were amplified from RNA transcripts. The TCR CDR3 first-round RT-PCR relied on the HTBI primer set. MiXCR, run by TCRdb on the multiplex PCR reads, gives a single entry per CDR3 protein. The sample has about 520,000 distinct CDR3 sequences, around a quarter seen once; the top ten hold about 10%. This receptor was taken from a woman aged 25-40 years with Graves' ophthalmopathy. Sequencing was done on a sample of blood.

The chain's CDR3 is CASIVSGELFF. The CDR3 DNA reads as TGTGCCAGTATAGTGTCCGGGGAGCTGTTTTTT. The gene calls are TRBV19 and TRBJ2-2, with D uncertain. This CDR3 comprises 11 residues. With 7 bases removed from V and 6 bases from J, the gap between germline ends came to 6 bases. Germline V lookup: CDR1 LNHDA, CDR2 SQIVND (reference sequence).